Each of the 14 T cell receptor beta chains below was sequenced from the same sample in a study of PD-L1 blockade in urothelial cancer. As to time point: pretreatment peripheral blood. Profiled with immunoSEQ multiplex PCR; TCRdb holds only in-frame clones, not every one. The table has around 79,000 clones, 85% seen once. Sequencing used PBMCs, obtained around atezolizumab (anti-PD-L1) treatment. These receptors were collected from a man aged 40-50 years with urothelial cancer.

The chain is built from TRBV29-1 and TRBJ2-7, with D tentatively TRBD1 (6 bases). CDR1 and CDR2 from the germline V gene are SQVTM and ANQGSEA. The CDR3 has 15 amino acids. Trimming shortened V by 0 bases and J by 3 bases, and 15 bases separated the two germline ends. The CDR3: CSVEDTGTYLYEQYF. The DNA of the CDR3 is TGCAGCGTTGAAGATACCGGGACATACCTCTACGAGCAGTACTTC.

V usage is TRBV4-1 and J usage is TRBJ2-1, with TRBD2 identical over 8 bases. The V and J ends lost 1 base and 0 bases, in that order; junction bases with no gene match: 11. In germline, CDR1 is MGHRA, CDR2 YSYEKL. The length of the CDR3 is 19 residues. The CDR3 sequence: CASSQAALRAGVSYNEQFF. As DNA, the CDR3 is TGCGCCAGCAGCCAAGCCGCCCTTCGAGCGGGAGTCTCCTACAATGAGCAGTTCTTC.

The V gene is TRBV28, the J gene TRBJ2-2, with 11 positions matching TRBD2. J gave up 6 bases and V 6 bases, and 6 bases lay outside the gene matches. The CDR3 is 15 amino acids. Per germline, CDR1 MDHEN and CDR2 SYDVKM. DNA for the CDR3: TGTGCCAGCAGATCTCTAGCGGGAGGTGCCGGGGAGCTGTTTTTT. It encodes CASRSLAGGAGELFF.

This sequence joins TRBV11-2 and TRBJ1-2; maybe TRBD1 (6 bases). This CDR3 has 15 amino acids. Trimming took 5 bases from V and 8 from J, leaving 21 bases between them. The V gene's germline CDR1 is SGHAT and CDR2 FQNNGV. The CDR3 nucleotides are TGTGCCAGCAGCCAAATAGGGACAACGAGTTGGGGCTACACCTTC. Amino acids: CASSQIGTTSWGYTF. Full variable domain (rest looked up from reference TRBV11-2 and TRBJ1-2): EAGVAQSPRYKIIEKRQSVAFWCNPISGHATLYWYQQILGQGPKLLIQFQNNGVVDDSQLPKDRFSAERLKGVDSTLKIQPAKLEDSAVYLCASSQIGTTSWGYTFGSGTRLTVV.

V gene TRBV4-1 combines with J gene TRBJ2-1; D is perhaps TRBD2 (6 bases). V was pared by 0 bases and J by 7 bases, with 22 bases between. This CDR3 has 18 residues. The germline CDR1 and CDR2 sequences are MGHRA and YSYEKL. CDR3 bases: TGCGCCAGCAGCCAAGACCAGCGGGCATCGGGTCTGAGGAATGAGCAGTTCTTC. Translated, it gives CASSQDQRASGLRNEQFF.

V usage is TRBV11-1 and J usage is TRBJ2-5; 7 bases agree with TRBD1. V lost 5 bases and J lost 1; bases outside the gene matches: 4. The CDR3 consists of 14 residues. Germline V gene data show CDR1 as SGHAT and CDR2 as FQDESV (reference sequence). CDR3 nucleotides: TGTGCCAGCAGCCCCAGGGGGACCCAAGAGACCCAGTACTTC. This codes for CASSPRGTQETQYF. Variable domain in full (rest from reference TRBV11-1 and TRBJ2-5): EAEVAQSPRYKITEKSQAVAFWCDPISGHATLYWYRQILGQGPELLVQFQDESVVDDSQLPKDRFSAERLKGVDSTLKIQPAELGDSAMYLCASSPRGTQETQYFGPGTRLLVL.

The chain combines TRBV30 with TRBJ2-1; 8 bases align to TRBD2. With V trimmed by 3 bases and J by 8 bases, 15 bases remained unmatched. The CDR3 extends over 16 amino acids. Germline V gives CDR1 GTSNPN, CDR2 SVGIG (reference sequence). CDR3 coding DNA: TGTGCCTGGAGGCCAATACTAGCGGACCCTACGGATGAGCAGTTCTTC. Translated, it gives CAWRPILADPTDEQFF.

The chain combines TRBV6-6 with TRBJ2-7, with TRBD2 matching 13 bases. The V segment lost 7 bases and the J segment 5 bases; nucleotides outside the gene matches: 5. The CDR3 is 14 amino acids. Germline V gene lookup returns CDR1 MNHNY and CDR2 SVGAGI (reference sequence). In DNA form, the CDR3 reads TGTGCCAGCATTAAGGGACTAGCGGGGCACGAGCAGTACTTC. This codes for CASIKGLAGHEQYF.

This sequence joins TRBV2 and TRBJ2-1, with TRBD2 identical over 12 bases. There are 15 residues in the CDR3. The junction had 6 bases not matched to a gene; V was cut back by 6 bases and J by 6 bases. CDR1 and CDR2 from the germline V gene are SNHLY and FYNNEI. In DNA, the CDR3 is TGTGCCAGCAGCCTAACTAGCGGGAGGCGCAATGAGCAGTTCTTC. Translating it yields CASSLTSGRRNEQFF.

A few counts support this clone. The chain combines TRBV2 with TRBJ2-1, with a possible D match to TRBD2 (6 bases). Germline V lookup: CDR1 SNHLY, CDR2 FYNNEI. Deletions cut 3 bases from V and 3 bases from J, with 9 bases between. The CDR3 runs 14 residues. The CDR3 DNA reads TGTGCCAGCAGTGATCGGGGGATCTACAATGAGCAGTTCTTC. The encoded protein is CASSDRGIYNEQFF.

The rearrangement joins TRBV19 to TRBJ1-2, with TRBD1 matching over 8 bases. Looked up from germline, CDR1 is LNHDA and CDR2 is SQIVND (reference sequence). The CDR3 contains 14 residues. Trimming at V came to 5 bases and at J to 4 bases, leaving 6 bases not matched to a gene. In nucleotides, the CDR3 is TGTGCCAGTAGTCGGGCAGGGGGCGCCTATGGCTACACCTTC. Translated, it gives CASSRAGGAYGYTF. The entire variable domain, with the rest obtained from reference TRBV19 and TRBJ1-2, is as follows: DGGITQSPKYLFRKEGQNVTLSCEQNLNHDAMYWYRQDPGQGLRLIYYSQIVNDFQKGDIAEGYSVSREKKESFPLTVTSAQKNPTAFYLCASSRAGGAYGYTFGSGTRLTVV.

The rearrangement links TRBV29-1 to TRBJ1-2, with a tentative D call TRBD1 (6 bases). This CDR3 region has 12 residues. The germline CDR1 and CDR2 sequences are SQVTM and ANQGSEA. With 5 bases removed from V and 7 bases from J, the gap between germline ends came to 14 bases. The CDR3 coding sequence is TGCAGCGTTACCGGGACACAAGGTGGCTACACCTTC. Protein product: CSVTGTQGGYTF.

Many counts were recorded for this clone. The J gene is TRBJ2-7, the V gene TRBV7-2, with 11 bases matching TRBD2. The ends lost 5 bases at V and 2 bases at J; junction bases unmatched: 5. This CDR3 region has 15 residues. Germline CDR1 is SGHTA and CDR2 is FQGNSA. CDR3 region: CASSPGTSGPYEQYF. The DNA of the CDR3 is TGTGCCAGCAGCCCGGGGACTAGCGGTCCCTACGAGCAGTACTTC.

This clone was counted a single time. The CDR3 loop is CASSLDRVGNEQFF. The CDR3 DNA follows: TGTGCCAGCAGTTTAGACAGGGTCGGGAATGAGCAGTTCTTC. This chain joins TRBV27 and TRBJ2-1; TRBD1 agrees at 7 bases. Germline V CDR1 and CDR2: MNHEY, SMNVEV (reference sequence). The CDR3 is 14 amino acids. Germline trimming cut 2 bases from V and 7 bases from J; bases unmatched to any gene: 5.